The entry below gives a single T cell receptor beta chain sequence along with its context. Its antigen remains unidentified. Known numbers of the T cell clone KT2 were added to PBMC. This sample was included in a study of quantifying T cell responses using KT2 cells. Across the whole study: cDNA was made from DNase-treated RNA using alpha and beta constant primers. Findings and caveats of the study: Counts of KT2 alpha and beta sequences rose linearly with the number of KT2 cells added.

The CDR3 spans 14 residues. Trimming stripped 1 base from V and 3 bases from J, with 10 bases between. Germline lookup yields CDR1 LGHNA and CDR2 YSLEER. A single-stranded UMI oligo with SP2 sequence was ligated to cDNA 3' ends. First-round PCR used about 4 cycles and beta primers RC1.1 and RC1.2 covering TRBC1 and TRBC2. MiXCR, run by TCRdb on the UMI-ligation and nested PCR reads, gives a single entry per CDR3 protein. The sample lists around 30,000 distinct CDR3 sequences, approximately 10% occurring once. The TCR was taken from a human donor. Material for sequencing was PBMCs spiked with cells of the T cell clone KT2. This chain links TRBV4-3 with TRBJ2-7; D remains ambiguous. CDR3 loop: CASSQVYGLYEQYF. For the CDR3, the DNA is TGCGCCAGCAGCCAAGTCTACGGGCTCTACGAGCAGTACTTC.